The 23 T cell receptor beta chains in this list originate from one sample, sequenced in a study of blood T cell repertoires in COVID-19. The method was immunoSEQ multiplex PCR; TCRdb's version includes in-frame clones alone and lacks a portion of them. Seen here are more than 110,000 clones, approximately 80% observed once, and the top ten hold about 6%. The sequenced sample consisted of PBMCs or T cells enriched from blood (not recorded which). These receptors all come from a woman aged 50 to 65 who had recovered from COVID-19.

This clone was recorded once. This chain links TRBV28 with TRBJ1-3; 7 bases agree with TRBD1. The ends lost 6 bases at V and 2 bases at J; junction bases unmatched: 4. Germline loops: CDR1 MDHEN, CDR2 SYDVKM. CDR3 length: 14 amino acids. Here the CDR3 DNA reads TGTGCCAGCAGCCAGGGACAGCCTGGAAACACCATATATTTT. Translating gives CASSQGQPGNTIYF.

The CDR3 DNA is TGTGCCTGGAGTGTACTGACCAGGGCCGGGGAGCTGTTTTTT. Translated: CAWSVLTRAGELFF. This chain connects TRBV30 to TRBJ2-2, with D possibly TRBD1 on 5 matching bases. The CDR3 is 14 residues long. Germline V CDR1 and CDR2: GTSNPN, SVGIG (reference sequence). Deletions cut 0 bases from V and 6 bases from J, with 11 bases between.

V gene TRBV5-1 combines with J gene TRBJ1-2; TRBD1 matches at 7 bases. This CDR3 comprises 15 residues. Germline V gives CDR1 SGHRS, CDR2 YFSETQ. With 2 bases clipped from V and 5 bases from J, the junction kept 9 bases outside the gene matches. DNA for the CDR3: TGCGCCAGCAGCTTAGGAACAGGGGCCCAATATGGCTACACCTTC. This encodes CASSLGTGAQYGYTF. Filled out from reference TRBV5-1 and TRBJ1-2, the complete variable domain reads KAGVTQTPRYLIKTRGQQVTLSCSPISGHRSVSWYQQTPGQGLQFLFEYFSETQRNKGNFPGRFSGRQFSNSRSEMNVSTLELGDSALYLCASSLGTGAQYGYTFGSGTRLTVV.

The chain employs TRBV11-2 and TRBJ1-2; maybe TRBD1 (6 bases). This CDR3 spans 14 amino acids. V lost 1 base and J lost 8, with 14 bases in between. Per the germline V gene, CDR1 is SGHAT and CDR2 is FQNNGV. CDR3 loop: CASSLVTGGQGYTF. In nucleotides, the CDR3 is TGTGCCAGCAGCTTAGTAACTGGGGGCCAGGGCTACACCTTC.

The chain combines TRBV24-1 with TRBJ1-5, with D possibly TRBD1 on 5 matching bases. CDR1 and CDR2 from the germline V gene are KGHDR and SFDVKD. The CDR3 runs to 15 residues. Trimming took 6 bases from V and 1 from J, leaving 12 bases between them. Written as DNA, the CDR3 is TGTGCCACCAGTCGGCGGGGCGGGAGCAATCAGCCCCAGCATTTT. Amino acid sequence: CATSRRGGSNQPQHF.

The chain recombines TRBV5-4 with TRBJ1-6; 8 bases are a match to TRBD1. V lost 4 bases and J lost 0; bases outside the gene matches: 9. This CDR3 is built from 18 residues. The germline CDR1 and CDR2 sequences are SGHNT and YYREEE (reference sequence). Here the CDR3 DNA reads TGTGCCAGCAGCGGCCAGGGGGCCAGGAGCTCCTATAATTCACCCCTCCACTTT. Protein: CASSGQGARSSYNSPLHF.

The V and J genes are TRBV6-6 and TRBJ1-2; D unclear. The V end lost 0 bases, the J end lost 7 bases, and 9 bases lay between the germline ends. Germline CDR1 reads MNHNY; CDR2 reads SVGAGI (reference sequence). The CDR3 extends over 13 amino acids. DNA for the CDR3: TGTGCCAGCAGTTACTCTCAGACACTTGGCTACACCTTC. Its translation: CASSYSQTLGYTF.

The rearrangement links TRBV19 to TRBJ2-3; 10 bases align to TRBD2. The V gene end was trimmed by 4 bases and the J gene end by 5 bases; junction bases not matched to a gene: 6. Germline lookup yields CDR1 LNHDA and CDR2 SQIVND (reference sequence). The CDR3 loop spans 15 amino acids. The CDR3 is CASSSSGGQGDTQYF. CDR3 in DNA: TGTGCCAGTAGTAGTAGCGGGGGGCAGGGAGATACGCAGTATTTT.

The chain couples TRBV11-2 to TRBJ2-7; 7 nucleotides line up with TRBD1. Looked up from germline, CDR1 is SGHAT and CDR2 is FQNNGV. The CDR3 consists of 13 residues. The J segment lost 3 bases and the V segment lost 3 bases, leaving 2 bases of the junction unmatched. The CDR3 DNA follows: TGTGCCAGCAGCTTTGGGACAGTCTACGAGCAGTACGTC. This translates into CASSFGTVYEQYV.

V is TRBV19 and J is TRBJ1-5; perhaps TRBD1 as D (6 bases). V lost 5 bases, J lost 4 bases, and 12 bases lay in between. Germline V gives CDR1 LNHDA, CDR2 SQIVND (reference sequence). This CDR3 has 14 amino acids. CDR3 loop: CASSLVQGNQPQHF. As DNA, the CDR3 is TGTGCCAGTAGTTTAGTACAGGGAAATCAGCCCCAGCATTTT.

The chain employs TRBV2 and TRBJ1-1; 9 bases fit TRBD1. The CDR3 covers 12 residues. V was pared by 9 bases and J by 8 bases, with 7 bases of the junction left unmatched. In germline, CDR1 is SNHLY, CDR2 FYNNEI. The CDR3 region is CARDTGTGEAFF. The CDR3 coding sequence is TGTGCCAGGGATACCGGGACAGGGGAAGCTTTCTTT. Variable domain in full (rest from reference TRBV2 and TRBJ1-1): EPEVTQTPSHQVTQMGQEVILRCVPISNHLYFYWYRQILGQKVEFLVSFYNNEISEKSEIFDDQFSVERPDGSNFTLKIRSTKLEDSAMYFCARDTGTGEAFFGQGTRLTVV.

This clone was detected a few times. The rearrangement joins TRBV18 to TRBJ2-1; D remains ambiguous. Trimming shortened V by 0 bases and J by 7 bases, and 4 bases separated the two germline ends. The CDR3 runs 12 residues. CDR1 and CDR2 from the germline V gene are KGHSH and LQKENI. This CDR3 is CASSPPENEQFF. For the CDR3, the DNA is TGTGCCAGCTCACCACCGGAGAATGAGCAGTTCTTC.

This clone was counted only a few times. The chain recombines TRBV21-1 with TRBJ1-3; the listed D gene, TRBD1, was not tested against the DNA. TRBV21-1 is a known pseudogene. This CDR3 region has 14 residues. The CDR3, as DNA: TGTGCCAGCAGCAACTGGGCAGAAGTAGACACCATATATTTT. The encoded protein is CASSNWAEVDTIYF.

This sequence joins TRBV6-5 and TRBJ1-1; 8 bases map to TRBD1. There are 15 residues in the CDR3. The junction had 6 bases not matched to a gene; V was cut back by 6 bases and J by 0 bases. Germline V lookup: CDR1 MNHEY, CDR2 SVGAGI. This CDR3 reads CASSGTGEMNTEAFF. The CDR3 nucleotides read TGTGCCAGCAGCGGGACAGGTGAAATGAACACTGAAGCTTTCTTT.

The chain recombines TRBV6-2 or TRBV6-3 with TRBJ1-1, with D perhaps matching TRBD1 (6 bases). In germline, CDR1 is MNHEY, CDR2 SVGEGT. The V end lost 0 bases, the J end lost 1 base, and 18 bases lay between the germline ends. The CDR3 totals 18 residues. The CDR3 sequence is CASSYSGTPRYSNTEAFF. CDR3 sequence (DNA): TGTGCCAGCAGTTACTCCGGGACACCACGCTACTCGAACACTGAAGCTTTCTTT.

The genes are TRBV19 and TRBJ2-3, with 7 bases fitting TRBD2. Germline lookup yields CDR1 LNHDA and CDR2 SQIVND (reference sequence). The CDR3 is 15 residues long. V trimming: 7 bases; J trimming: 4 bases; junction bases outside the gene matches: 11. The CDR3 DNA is TGTGCCAGTACCCAGAGGACGGGGGGAGCAGATACGCAGTATTTT. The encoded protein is CASTQRTGGADTQYF.

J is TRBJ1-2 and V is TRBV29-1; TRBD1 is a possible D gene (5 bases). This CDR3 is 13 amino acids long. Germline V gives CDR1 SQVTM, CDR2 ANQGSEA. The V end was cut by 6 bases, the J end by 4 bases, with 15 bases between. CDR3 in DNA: TGCAGCGTCGAGGGCTCGGGGGGCTATGGCTACACCTTC. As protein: CSVEGSGGYGYTF.

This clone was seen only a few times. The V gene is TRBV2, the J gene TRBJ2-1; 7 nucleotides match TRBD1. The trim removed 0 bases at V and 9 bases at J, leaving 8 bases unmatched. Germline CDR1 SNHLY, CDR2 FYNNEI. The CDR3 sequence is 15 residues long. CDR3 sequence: CASSEAGGVIIEQFF. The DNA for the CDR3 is TGTGCCAGCAGTGAAGCAGGGGGCGTGATTATTGAGCAGTTCTTC. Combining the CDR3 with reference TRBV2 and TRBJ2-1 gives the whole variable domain EPEVTQTPSHQVTQMGQEVILRCVPISNHLYFYWYRQILGQKVEFLVSFYNNEISEKSEIFDDQFSVERPDGSNFTLKIRSTKLEDSAMYFCASSEAGGVIIEQFFGPGTRLTVL.

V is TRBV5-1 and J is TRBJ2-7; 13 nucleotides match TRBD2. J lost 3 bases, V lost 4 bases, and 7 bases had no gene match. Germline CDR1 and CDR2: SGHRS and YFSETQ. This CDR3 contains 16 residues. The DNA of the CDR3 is TGCGCCAGCAGCCCGGGACTAGCGGGGACTCACTACGAGCAGTACGTC. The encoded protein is CASSPGLAGTHYEQYV.

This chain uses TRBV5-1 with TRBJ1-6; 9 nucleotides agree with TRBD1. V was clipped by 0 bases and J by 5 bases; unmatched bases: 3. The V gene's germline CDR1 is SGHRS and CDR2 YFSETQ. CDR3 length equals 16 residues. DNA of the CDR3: TGCGCCAGCAGCTTGGGGACAGGGGAAAATAATTCACCCCTCCACTTT. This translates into CASSLGTGENNSPLHF.

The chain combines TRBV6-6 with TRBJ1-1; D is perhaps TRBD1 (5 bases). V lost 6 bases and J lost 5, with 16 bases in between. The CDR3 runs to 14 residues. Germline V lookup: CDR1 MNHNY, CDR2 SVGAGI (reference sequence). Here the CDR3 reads CASSDQGRETEAFF. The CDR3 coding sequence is TGTGCCAGCAGCGATCAGGGAAGAGAGACTGAAGCTTTCTTT.

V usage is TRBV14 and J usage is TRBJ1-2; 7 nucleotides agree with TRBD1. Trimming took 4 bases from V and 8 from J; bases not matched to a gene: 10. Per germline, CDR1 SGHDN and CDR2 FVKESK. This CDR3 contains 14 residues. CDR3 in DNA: TGTGCCAGCAGCCCCACCCGGACAGGCAGAGGCTACACCTTC. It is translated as CASSPTRTGRGYTF.

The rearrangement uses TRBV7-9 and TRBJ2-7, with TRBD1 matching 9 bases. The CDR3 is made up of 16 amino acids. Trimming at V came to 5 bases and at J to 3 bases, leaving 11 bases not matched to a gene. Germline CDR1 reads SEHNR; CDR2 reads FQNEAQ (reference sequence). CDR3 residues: CASSGQGTSSSYEQYF. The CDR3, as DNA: TGTGCCAGCAGCGGACAGGGGACCTCTTCTAGCTACGAGCAGTACTTC.